This TCR beta chain was documented in a study of T cell repertoires in cytomegalovirus infection. About the research overall: CMV infection and matching HLA type were both indicated by public TCR beta signatures.

Findings and caveats of the study: Carriers of CMV plus the relevant HLA were identified by cumulative public TCR beta family frequency. In two of eight donors, the top clonotype was HLA-C-restricted CMV-specific.

TCRdb re-derived calls from the reads in MiXCR, one entry per CDR3 protein. This table has about 300,000 distinct CDR3 sequences, approximately 8.9% appearing once. The CDR3 is 13 residues long. Trimming took 6 bases from V and 5 from J; bases not matched to a gene: 4. Germline loops: CDR1 MNHEY, CDR2 SVGEGT. As to this clonotype: Its matching antigen is unknown.

The sample comprised PBMCs. The chain couples TRBV6-2 or TRBV6-3 to TRBJ2-5, with 9 bases identical to TRBD1. This receptor was obtained from a human donor in good health (CMV status not recorded). Some clones in this sample may be carry-over from other donors' samples. DNA for the CDR3: TGTGCCAGCAGGGACAGGGGATACGAGACCCAGTACTTC. Protein: CASRDRGYETQYF.